The 22 T cell receptor beta chains below all came from one sample that was sequenced in a study of blood T cell repertoires in COVID-19. Libraries were prepared by immunoSEQ multiplex PCR; TCRdb keeps only in-frame clonotypes and omits some of them. This sample has about 51,000 clones, with approximately 90% found just once. Sequencing input: peripheral blood. These receptors all come from a man aged 50 to 59 with acute or convalescent COVID-19.

The genes are TRBV12-3 or TRBV12-4 and TRBJ2-2, with no clear D. This CDR3 has 11 amino acids. V was shortened by 4 bases and J by 5 bases, with 2 bases between the two germline ends. CDR3 DNA: TGTGCCAGCAGTTCGACCGGGGAGCTGTTTTTT. Translating gives CASSSTGELFF.

V and J are TRBV10-3 and TRBJ2-1; 8 bases map to TRBD2. Germline V CDR1 and CDR2: ENHRY, SYGVKD. The CDR3 is 14 amino acids. V shed 6 bases and J 8 bases; nucleotides not matched to a gene: 9. CDR3 loop: CAIRAGATIDEQFF. In DNA form, the CDR3 reads TGTGCCATCAGAGCGGGGGCCACTATAGATGAGCAGTTCTTC.

This rearrangement joins TRBV9 to TRBJ2-1, with D perhaps TRBD1 (6 bases). The V gene lost 5 bases and the J gene lost 4 bases, with 22 bases spanning the gap. The germline CDR1 and CDR2 sequences are SGDLS and YYNGEE. The CDR3 contains 17 residues. CDR3 sequence: CASSPGAPRGTYNEQFF. DNA of the CDR3: TGTGCCAGCAGTCCAGGGGCCCCCCGGGGTACTTACAATGAGCAGTTCTTC.

The rearrangement uses TRBV27 and TRBJ2-1; TRBD1 might be the D (6 bases). With 6 bases removed from V and 9 bases from J, the gap between germline ends came to 18 bases. CDR1 is MNHEY and CDR2 is SMNVEV in the germline V gene (reference sequence). CDR3 size: 14 residues. CDR3 loop: CASSQQQGFGEQFF. CDR3 sequence (DNA): TGTGCCAGCAGCCAACAACAGGGTTTTGGTGAGCAGTTCTTC.

The chain is built from TRBV6-1 and TRBJ2-7; 7 nucleotides line up with TRBD2. CDR1 is MNHNS and CDR2 is SASEGT in the germline V gene. After removal of 0 bases from V and 3 bases from J, the junction contained 5 bases not matched to a gene. This CDR3 is 15 amino acids long. The CDR3 region has the DNA TGTGCCAGCAGTGAAGCGGGGGGGACTGTCTACGAGCAGTACTTC. This sequence encodes CASSEAGGTVYEQYF.

The rearrangement uses TRBV11-2 and TRBJ1-2, with D hard to call. Trimming left V 5 bases short and J 8 bases short, with 9 bases between. This CDR3 is 11 amino acids long. The V gene's germline CDR1 is SGHAT and CDR2 FQNNGV. In nucleotides, the CDR3 is TGTGCCAGCAGCCTGTCGACAGGCTACACCTTC. Translated, it gives CASSLSTGYTF.

The chain carries TRBV2 and TRBJ1-1; D possibly corresponds to TRBD1 (5 bases). The CDR3 contains 14 residues. Germline-derived CDR1 and CDR2 are SNHLY and FYNNEI. V lost 3 bases and J 4 bases, leaving 12 bases between the germline ends. The CDR3 region is CASSEGQGVTEAFF. The CDR3 nucleotides read TGTGCCAGCAGTGAGGGGCAGGGTGTCACTGAAGCTTTCTTT.

The V call is TRBV2, the J call TRBJ1-2; no reliable D call. CDR3 length: 15 residues. In germline, CDR1 is SNHLY, CDR2 FYNNEI. V was clipped by 2 bases and J by 5 bases, with 15 bases between them. CDR3: CASSESGSPRYGYTF. CDR3 in DNA: TGTGCCAGCAGTGAAAGTGGCAGCCCCAGGTATGGCTACACCTTC.

V gene TRBV10-3 combines with J gene TRBJ2-7, with D maybe TRBD1 (6 bases). CDR1 is ENHRY and CDR2 is SYGVKD in the germline V gene. This CDR3 spans 12 amino acids. The ends were cut back, 5 bases at V and 3 bases at J, with 8 bases in the middle. For the CDR3, the DNA is TGTGCCATCAGTCCACAGGGCTACGAGCAGTACTTC. Its translation: CAISPQGYEQYF.

The chain is built from TRBV30 and TRBJ1-2; 8 nucleotides agree with TRBD1. The J segment lost 8 bases and the V segment lost 3 bases, leaving 11 bases of the junction unmatched. CDR1 GTSNPN and CDR2 SVGIG come from the germline V gene (reference sequence). The CDR3 spans 14 residues. The CDR3 reads CAWRQGANRRGYTF. The CDR3 region has the DNA TGTGCCTGGAGGCAGGGGGCAAATAGAAGGGGCTACACCTTC.

The rearrangement uses TRBV15 and TRBJ2-7; 12 positions match TRBD1. CDR1 and CDR2 from the germline V gene are LNHNV and YYDKDF (reference sequence). With V trimmed by 4 bases and J by 4 bases, 8 bases remained unmatched. The CDR3 runs to 16 residues. CDR3 nucleotide sequence: TGTGCCACCAGCAATGGGGGACAGGGGGCCAAATACGAGCAGTACTTC. Residues: CATSNGGQGAKYEQYF. Combining the CDR3 with reference TRBV15 and TRBJ2-7 gives the whole variable domain DAMVIQNPRYQVTQFGKPVTLSCSQTLNHNVMYWYQQKSSQAPKLLFHYYDKDFNNEADTPDNFQSRRPNTSFCFLDIRSPGLGDTAMYLCATSNGGQGAKYEQYFGPGTRLTVT.

The chain is built from TRBV29-1 and TRBJ2-2; no clear D gene. Trimming pared 7 bases from V and 2 bases from J, leaving 11 bases between. The CDR3 runs to 13 residues. Germline V gives CDR1 SQVTM, CDR2 ANQGSEA. CDR3 in amino acids: CSATQYNTGELFF. For the CDR3, the DNA is TGCAGCGCTACACAGTATAACACCGGGGAGCTGTTTTTT.

The gene calls are TRBV19 and TRBJ2-1, with 8 bases identical to TRBD2. The CDR3 has 15 residues. Germline V gene sequence: CDR1 LNHDA, CDR2 SQIVND (reference sequence). Trimming cost V 3 bases and J 8 bases; bases outside gene matches: 9. In nucleotides, the CDR3 is TGTGCCAGTAGTATCGGGAGCGGGGGTCGGCATGAGCAGTTCTTC. This translates into CASSIGSGGRHEQFF.

The CDR3 region has the DNA TGTGCCAGCTCACTCGGACAGGGAGGGAGCACTGAAGCTTTCTTT. It yields the protein CASSLGQGGSTEAFF. This chain joins TRBV18 and TRBJ1-1, with 8 bases that match TRBD1. This CDR3 has 15 amino acids. Germline V lookup: CDR1 KGHSH, CDR2 LQKENI. V was pared by 4 bases and J by 4 bases, with 8 bases of the junction left unmatched.

The chain is built from TRBV11-3 and TRBJ2-5, with 7 bases lining up with TRBD2. The J segment lost 1 base and the V segment lost 0 bases, leaving 2 bases of the junction unmatched. Looked up from germline, CDR1 is SGHNT and CDR2 is YENEEA. This CDR3 is built from 15 residues. In DNA form, the CDR3 reads TGTGCCAGCAGCTTAGAGGGCGGGGGCCAAGAGACCCAGTACTTC. The encoded protein is CASSLEGGGQETQYF.

The chain carries TRBV10-3 and TRBJ2-3; weak D call: TRBD2 (6 bases). Trimming cost V 7 bases and J 0 bases, with 14 bases left between them. Per germline, CDR1 ENHRY and CDR2 SYGVKD. This CDR3 has 15 amino acids. For the CDR3, the DNA is TGTGCCATCACCGGGGGACTGGGAAGCACAGATACGCAGTATTTT. Translated: CAITGGLGSTDTQYF.

This clone is a singleton in its sample. V gene TRBV5-1 combines with J gene TRBJ1-1; D is uncertain. Germline loops: CDR1 SGHRS, CDR2 YFSETQ. There are 16 residues in the CDR3. V was clipped by 4 bases and J by 6 bases, with 22 bases between them. CDR3 loop: CASSPDGLLEVAEAFF. The CDR3 nucleotides read TGCGCCAGCAGCCCCGACGGACTCCTGGAGGTGGCTGAAGCTTTCTTT.

The chain links TRBV6-5 to TRBJ2-1; D uncertain. Germline V gives CDR1 MNHEY, CDR2 SVGAGI. The CDR3 extends over 11 amino acids. V was pared by 5 bases and J by 6 bases, with 5 bases between. The CDR3 loop reads CASSQINEQFF. CDR3 sequence (DNA): TGTGCCAGCAGTCAGATCAATGAGCAGTTCTTC.

The V gene is TRBV2, the J gene TRBJ1-4, with TRBD1 matching over 7 bases. This CDR3 region has 17 residues. Trimming cost V 4 bases and J 6 bases; bases outside gene matches: 14. The germline gives CDR1 SNHLY, CDR2 FYNNEI. CDR3 protein: CASSGGLTGVGDEKLFF. As DNA, the CDR3 is TGTGCCAGCAGTGGGGGATTAACAGGGGTTGGTGATGAAAAACTGTTTTTT.

This chain links TRBV18 with TRBJ2-2; the match to TRBD1 covers 9 bases. J gave up 1 base and V 4 bases, and 10 bases lay outside the gene matches. This CDR3 is built from 18 residues. The germline gives CDR1 KGHSH, CDR2 LQKENI. The CDR3 coding sequence is TGTGCCAGCTCACTTAAACGGACAGGGGAATTGAACACCGGGGAGCTGTTTTTT. It translates to CASSLKRTGELNTGELFF.

The chain joins TRBV7-6 to TRBJ2-5; no definite D call. The CDR3 spans 14 residues. CDR1 and CDR2 (germline): SGHVS, FNYEAQ. Trimming shortened V by 3 bases and J by 2 bases, and 10 bases separated the two germline ends. The chain's CDR3 is CASSLGQAQETQYF. The CDR3 nucleotides read TGTGCCAGCAGCTTGGGTCAGGCACAAGAGACCCAGTACTTC. Combining the CDR3 with reference TRBV7-6 and TRBJ2-5 gives the whole variable domain GAGVSQSPRYKVTKRGQDVALRCDPISGHVSLYWYRQALGQGPEFLTYFNYEAQQDKSGLPNDRFSAERPEGSISTLTIQRTEQRDSAMYRCASSLGQAQETQYFGPGTRLLVL.

The V and J genes are TRBV24-1 and TRBJ2-2, with 7 bases identical to TRBD1. Germline CDR1 and CDR2: KGHDR and SFDVKD. The V gene end was trimmed by 5 bases and the J gene end by 1 base; junction bases not matched to a gene: 12. CDR3 length: 18 amino acids. DNA for the CDR3: TGTGCCACCAGTGTGGGACAGCTCCCTTCCCTGAACACCGGGGAGCTGTTTTTT. Translation gives CATSVGQLPSLNTGELFF.